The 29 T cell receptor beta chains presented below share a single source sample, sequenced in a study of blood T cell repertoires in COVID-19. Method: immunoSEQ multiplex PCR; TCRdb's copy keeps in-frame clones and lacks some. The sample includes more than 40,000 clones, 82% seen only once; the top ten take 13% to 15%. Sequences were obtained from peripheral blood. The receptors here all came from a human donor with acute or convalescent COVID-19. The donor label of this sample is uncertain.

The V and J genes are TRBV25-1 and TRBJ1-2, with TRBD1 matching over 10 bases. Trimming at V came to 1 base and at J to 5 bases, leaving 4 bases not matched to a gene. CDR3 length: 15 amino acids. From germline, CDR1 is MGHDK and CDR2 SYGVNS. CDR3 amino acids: CASSELGTGEYGYTF. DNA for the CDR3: TGTGCCAGCAGTGAATTGGGGACAGGGGAGTATGGCTACACCTTC.

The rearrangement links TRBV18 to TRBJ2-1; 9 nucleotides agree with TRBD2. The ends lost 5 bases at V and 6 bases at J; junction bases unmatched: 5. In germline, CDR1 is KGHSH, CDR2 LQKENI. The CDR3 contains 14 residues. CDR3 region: CASSMGLAPNEQFF. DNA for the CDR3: TGTGCCAGCTCAATGGGACTAGCCCCCAATGAGCAGTTCTTC.

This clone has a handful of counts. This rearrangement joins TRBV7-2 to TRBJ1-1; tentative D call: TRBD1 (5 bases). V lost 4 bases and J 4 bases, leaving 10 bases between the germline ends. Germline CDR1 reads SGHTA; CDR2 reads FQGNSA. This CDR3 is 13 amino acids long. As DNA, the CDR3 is TGTGCCAGCAGCTACGGCAGGGCCACTGAAGCTTTCTTT. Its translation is CASSYGRATEAFF.

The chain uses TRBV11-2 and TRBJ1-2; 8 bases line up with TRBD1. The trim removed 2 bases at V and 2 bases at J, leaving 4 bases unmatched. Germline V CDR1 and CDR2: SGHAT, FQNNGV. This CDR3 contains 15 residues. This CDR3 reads CASSLLTGGNYGYTF. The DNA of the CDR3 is TGTGCCAGCAGCTTACTAACAGGGGGGAACTATGGCTACACCTTC.

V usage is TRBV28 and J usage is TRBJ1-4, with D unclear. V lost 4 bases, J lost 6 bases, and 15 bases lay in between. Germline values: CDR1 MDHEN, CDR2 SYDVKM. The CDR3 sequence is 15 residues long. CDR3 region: CASSSGGGEDEKLFF. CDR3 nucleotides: TGTGCCAGCAGTTCCGGAGGAGGCGAAGATGAAAAACTGTTTTTT.

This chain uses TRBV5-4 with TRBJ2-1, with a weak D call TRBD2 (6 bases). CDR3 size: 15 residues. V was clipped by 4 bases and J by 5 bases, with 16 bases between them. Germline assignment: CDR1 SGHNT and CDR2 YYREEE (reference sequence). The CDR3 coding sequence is TGTGCCAGCAGCAAGCGGGTAAGCGTTGACAATGAGCAGTTCTTC. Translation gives CASSKRVSVDNEQFF.

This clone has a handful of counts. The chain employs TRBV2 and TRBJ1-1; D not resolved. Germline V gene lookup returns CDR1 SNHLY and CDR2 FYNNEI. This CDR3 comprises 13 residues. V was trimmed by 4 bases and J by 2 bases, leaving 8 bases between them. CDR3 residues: CASSAEGNTEAFF. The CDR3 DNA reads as TGTGCCAGCAGTGCCGAGGGAAACACTGAAGCTTTCTTT.

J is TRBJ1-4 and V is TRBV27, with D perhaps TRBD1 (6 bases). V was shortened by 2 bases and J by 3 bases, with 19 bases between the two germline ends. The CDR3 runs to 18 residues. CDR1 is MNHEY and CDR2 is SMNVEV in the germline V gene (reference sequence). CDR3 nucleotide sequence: TGTGCCAGCAGTTTAGGGAATCCAGGGGTGCGATCTAATGAAAAACTGTTTTTT. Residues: CASSLGNPGVRSNEKLFF.

The CDR3, as DNA: TGTGCCAGCAGCTCCTCCACAGATACGCAGTATTTT. Its protein is CASSSSTDTQYF. The chain has TRBV7-9 and TRBJ2-3; D not certain. Germline CDR1 SEHNR, CDR2 FQNEAQ (reference sequence). The CDR3 length is 12 residues. The ends were cut back, 4 bases at V and 2 bases at J, with 4 bases in the middle.

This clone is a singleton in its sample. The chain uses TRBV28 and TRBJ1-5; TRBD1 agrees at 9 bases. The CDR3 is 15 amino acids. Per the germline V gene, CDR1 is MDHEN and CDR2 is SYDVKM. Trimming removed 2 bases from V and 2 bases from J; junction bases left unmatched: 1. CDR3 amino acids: CASSLRTGGNQPQHF. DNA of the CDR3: TGTGCCAGCAGTTTACGGACAGGGGGCAATCAGCCCCAGCATTTT.

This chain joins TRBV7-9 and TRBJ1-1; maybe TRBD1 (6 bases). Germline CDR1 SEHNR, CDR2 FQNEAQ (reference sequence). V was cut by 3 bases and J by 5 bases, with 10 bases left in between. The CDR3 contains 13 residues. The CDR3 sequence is CASSFGGQTEAFF. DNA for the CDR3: TGTGCCAGCAGCTTCGGGGGGCAAACTGAAGCTTTCTTT.

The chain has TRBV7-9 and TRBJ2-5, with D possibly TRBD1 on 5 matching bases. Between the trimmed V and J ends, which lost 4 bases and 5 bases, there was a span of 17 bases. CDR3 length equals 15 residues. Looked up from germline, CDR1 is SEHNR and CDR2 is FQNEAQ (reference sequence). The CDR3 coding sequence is TGTGCCAGCAGCTCGCCAGAGCGTAGGGGTGAGACCCAGTACTTC. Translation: CASSSPERRGETQYF.

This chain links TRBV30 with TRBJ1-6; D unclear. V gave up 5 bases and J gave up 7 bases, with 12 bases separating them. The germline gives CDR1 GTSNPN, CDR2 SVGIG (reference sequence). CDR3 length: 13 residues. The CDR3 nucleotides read TGTGCCTGGGAGTGGCAGTCAAATTCACCCCTCCACTTT. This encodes CAWEWQSNSPLHF.

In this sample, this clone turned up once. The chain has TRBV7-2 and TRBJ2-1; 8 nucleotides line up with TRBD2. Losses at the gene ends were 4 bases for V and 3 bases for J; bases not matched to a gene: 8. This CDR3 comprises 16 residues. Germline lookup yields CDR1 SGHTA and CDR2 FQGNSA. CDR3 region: CASSSFSGGHYNEQFF. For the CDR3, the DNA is TGTGCCAGCAGCTCATTCAGCGGGGGCCACTACAATGAGCAGTTCTTC. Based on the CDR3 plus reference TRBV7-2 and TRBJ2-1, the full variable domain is GAGVSQSPSNKVTEKGKDVELRCDPISGHTALYWYRQSLGQGLEFLIYFQGNSAPDKSGLPSDRFSAERTGGSVSTLTIQRTQQEDSAVYLCASSSFSGGHYNEQFFGPGTRLTVL.

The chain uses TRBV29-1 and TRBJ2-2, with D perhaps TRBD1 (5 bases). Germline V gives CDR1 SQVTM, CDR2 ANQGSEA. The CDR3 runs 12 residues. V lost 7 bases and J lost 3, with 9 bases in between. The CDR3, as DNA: TGCAGCGCACAGGCGTACACCGGGGAGCTGTTTTTT. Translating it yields CSAQAYTGELFF.

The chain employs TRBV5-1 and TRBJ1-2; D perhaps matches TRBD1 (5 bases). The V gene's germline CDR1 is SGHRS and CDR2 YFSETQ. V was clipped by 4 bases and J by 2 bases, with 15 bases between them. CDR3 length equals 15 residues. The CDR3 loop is CASSQTSSGNYGYTF. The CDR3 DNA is TGCGCCAGCAGCCAAACAAGTTCAGGGAACTATGGCTACACCTTC.

DNA for the CDR3: TGTGCCAGCAGCTCTCTAGGGGGGGCTACGCAGTATTTT. Amino acids: CASSSLGGATQYF. The V call is TRBV9, the J call TRBJ2-3; the D gene is possibly TRBD2 (7 bases). The CDR3 sequence is 13 residues long. Per the germline V gene, CDR1 is SGDLS and CDR2 is YYNGEE. V lost 4 bases to trimming and J lost 8 bases, with 14 bases between them.

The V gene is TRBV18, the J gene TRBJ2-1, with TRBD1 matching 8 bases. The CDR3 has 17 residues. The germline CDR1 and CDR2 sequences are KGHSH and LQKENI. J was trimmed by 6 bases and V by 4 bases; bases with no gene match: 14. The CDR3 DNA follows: TGTGCCAGCTCACTGTCTCTGCCGCATGGACAGGGCAATGAGCAGTTCTTC. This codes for CASSLSLPHGQGNEQFF.

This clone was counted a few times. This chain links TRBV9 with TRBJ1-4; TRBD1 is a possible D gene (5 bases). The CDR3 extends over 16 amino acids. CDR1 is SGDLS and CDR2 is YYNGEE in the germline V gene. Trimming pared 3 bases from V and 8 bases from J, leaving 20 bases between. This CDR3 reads CASSEEGTFPREKLFF. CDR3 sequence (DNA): TGTGCCAGCAGCGAGGAGGGGACCTTTCCACGCGAAAAACTGTTTTTT.

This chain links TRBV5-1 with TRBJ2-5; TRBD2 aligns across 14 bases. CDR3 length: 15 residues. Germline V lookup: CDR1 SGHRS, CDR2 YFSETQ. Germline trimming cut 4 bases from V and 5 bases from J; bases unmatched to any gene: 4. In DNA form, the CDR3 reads TGCGCCAGCAGCCCGGGACTAGCGGGAGATGAGACCCAGTACTTC. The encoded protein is CASSPGLAGDETQYF.

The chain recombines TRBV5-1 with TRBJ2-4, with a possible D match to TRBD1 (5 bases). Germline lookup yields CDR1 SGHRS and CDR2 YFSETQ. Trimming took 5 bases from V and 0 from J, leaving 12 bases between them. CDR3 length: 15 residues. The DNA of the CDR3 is TGCGCCAGCAGACTGGGGCAGCTAGCCAAAAACATTCAGTACTTC. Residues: CASRLGQLAKNIQYF.

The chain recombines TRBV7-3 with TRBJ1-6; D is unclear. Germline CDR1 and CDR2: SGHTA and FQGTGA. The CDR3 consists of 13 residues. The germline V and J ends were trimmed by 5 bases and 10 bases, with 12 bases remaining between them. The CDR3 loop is CASSPGLSSPLHF. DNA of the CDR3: TGTGCCAGCAGCCCCGGACTTTCGTCACCCCTCCACTTT. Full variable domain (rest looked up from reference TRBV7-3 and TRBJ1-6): GAGVSQTPSNKVTEKGKYVELRCDPISGHTALYWYRQSLGQGPEFLIYFQGTGAADDSGLPNDRFFAVRPEGSVSTLKIQRTERGDSAVYLCASSPGLSSPLHFGNGTRLTVT.

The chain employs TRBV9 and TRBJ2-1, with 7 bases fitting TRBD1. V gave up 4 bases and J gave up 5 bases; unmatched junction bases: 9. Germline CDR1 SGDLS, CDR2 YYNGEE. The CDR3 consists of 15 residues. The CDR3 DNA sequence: TGTGCCAGCAGCCACGGGACAGTGATCAACAATGAGCAGTTCTTC. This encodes CASSHGTVINNEQFF.

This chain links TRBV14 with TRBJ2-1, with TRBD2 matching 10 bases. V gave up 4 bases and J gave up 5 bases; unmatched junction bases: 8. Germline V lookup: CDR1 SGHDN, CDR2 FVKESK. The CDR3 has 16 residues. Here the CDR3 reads CASSPGTSAGHNEQFF. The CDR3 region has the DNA TGTGCCAGCAGCCCCGGGACTAGCGCGGGGCACAATGAGCAGTTCTTC.

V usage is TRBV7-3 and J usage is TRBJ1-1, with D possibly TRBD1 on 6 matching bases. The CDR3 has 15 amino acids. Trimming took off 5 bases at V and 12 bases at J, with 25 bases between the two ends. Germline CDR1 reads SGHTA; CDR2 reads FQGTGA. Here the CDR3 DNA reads TGTGCCAGCAGCCAGAAACCGGACAGTTTTGTGTGGTCTTTCTTT. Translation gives CASSQKPDSFVWSFF.

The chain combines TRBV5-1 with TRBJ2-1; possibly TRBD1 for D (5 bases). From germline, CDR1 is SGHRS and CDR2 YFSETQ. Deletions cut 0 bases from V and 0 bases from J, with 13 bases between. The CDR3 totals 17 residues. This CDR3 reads CASSLGEDINSYNEQFF. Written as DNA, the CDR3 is TGCGCCAGCAGCTTGGGAGAGGACATAAACTCCTACAATGAGCAGTTCTTC. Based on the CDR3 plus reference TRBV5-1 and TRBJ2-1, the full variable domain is KAGVTQTPRYLIKTRGQQVTLSCSPISGHRSVSWYQQTPGQGLQFLFEYFSETQRNKGNFPGRFSGRQFSNSRSEMNVSTLELGDSALYLCASSLGEDINSYNEQFFGPGTRLTVL.

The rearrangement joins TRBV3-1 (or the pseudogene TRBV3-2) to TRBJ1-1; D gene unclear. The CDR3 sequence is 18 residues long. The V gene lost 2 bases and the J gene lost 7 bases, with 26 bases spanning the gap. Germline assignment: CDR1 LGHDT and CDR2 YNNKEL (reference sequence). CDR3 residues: CASSQRPIGGVSPLEAFF. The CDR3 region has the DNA TGTGCCAGCAGCCAAAGGCCGATTGGCGGGGTTAGCCCACTTGAAGCTTTCTTT.

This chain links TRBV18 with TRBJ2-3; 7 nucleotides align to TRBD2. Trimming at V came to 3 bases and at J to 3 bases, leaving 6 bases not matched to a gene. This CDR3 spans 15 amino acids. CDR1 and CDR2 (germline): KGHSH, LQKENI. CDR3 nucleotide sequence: TGTGCCAGCTCACCTTCCGGGGGGTTAACAGATACGCAGTATTTT. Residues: CASSPSGGLTDTQYF.

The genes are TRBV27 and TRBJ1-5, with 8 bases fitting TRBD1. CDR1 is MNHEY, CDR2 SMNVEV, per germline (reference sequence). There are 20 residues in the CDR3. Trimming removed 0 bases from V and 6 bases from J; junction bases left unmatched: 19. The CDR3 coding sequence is TGTGCCAGCAGTTTATCGATGTGGGGTTGGGGCAGGGGGCACGGTCAGCCCCAGCATTTT. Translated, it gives CASSLSMWGWGRGHGQPQHF.